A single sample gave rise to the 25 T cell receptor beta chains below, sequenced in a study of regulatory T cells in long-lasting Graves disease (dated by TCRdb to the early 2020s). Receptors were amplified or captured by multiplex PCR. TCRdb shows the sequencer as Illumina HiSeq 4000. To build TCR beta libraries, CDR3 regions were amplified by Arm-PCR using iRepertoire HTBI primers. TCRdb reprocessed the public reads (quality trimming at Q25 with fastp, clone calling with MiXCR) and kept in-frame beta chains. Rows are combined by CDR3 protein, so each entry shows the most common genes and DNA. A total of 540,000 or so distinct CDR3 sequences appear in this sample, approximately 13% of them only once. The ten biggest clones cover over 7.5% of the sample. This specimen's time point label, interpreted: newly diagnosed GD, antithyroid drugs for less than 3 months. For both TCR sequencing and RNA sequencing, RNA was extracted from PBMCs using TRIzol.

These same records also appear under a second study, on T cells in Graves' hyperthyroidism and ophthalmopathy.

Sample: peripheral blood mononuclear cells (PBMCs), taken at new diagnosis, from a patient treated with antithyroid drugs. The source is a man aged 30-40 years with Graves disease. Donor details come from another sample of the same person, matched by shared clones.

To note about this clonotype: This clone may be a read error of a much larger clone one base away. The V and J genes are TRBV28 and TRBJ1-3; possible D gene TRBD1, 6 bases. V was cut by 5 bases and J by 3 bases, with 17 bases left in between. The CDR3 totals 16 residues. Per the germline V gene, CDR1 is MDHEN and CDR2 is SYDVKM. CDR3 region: CASSPGALIFGNTIYF. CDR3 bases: TGTGCCAGCAGTCCGGGGGCCCTCATCTTTGGAAACACCATATATTTT.

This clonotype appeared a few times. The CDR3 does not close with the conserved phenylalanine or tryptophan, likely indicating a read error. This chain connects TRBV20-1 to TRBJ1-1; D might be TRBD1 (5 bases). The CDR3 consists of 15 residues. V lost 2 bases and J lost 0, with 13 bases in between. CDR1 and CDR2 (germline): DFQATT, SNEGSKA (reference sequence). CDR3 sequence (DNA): TGCAGTGCTAGAAACCCCAGGGTAGTGAACACTGAAGCTTTCCTT. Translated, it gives CSARNPRVVNTEAFL.

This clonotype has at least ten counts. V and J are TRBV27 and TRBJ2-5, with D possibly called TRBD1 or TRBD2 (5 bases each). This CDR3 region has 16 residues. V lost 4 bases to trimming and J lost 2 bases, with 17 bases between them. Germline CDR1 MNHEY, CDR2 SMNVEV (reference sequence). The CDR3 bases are TGTGCCAGCAGTTCCCTCAGGACGGGGCCGCAAGAGACCCAGTACTTC. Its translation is CASSSLRTGPQETQYF.

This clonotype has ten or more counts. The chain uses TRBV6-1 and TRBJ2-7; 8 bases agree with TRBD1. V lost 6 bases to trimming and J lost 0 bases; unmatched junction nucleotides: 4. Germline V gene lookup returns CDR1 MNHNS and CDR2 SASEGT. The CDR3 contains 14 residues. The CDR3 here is CASSPDRGSYEQYF. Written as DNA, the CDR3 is TGTGCCAGCAGCCCTGACAGGGGCTCCTACGAGCAGTACTTC.

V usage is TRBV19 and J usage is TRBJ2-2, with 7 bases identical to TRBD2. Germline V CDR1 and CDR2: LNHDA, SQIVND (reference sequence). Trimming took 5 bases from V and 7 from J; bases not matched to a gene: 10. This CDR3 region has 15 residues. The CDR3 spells CASSVSGKMLGELFF. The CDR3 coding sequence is TGTGCCAGTAGTGTAAGCGGGAAAATGCTCGGGGAGCTGTTTTTT.

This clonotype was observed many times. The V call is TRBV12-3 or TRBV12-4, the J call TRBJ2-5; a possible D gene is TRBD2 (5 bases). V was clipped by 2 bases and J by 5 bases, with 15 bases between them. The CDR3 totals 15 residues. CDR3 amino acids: CASSLMEERGETQYF. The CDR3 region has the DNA TGTGCCAGCAGTTTAATGGAGGAGCGAGGGGAGACCCAGTACTTC.

The CDR3 DNA is TGTGCCAGCAGCTTAGGGTTCGGAGGGCACGGGGAGCTGTTTTTT. Residues: CASSLGFGGHGELFF. V is TRBV11-3 and J is TRBJ2-2; D may be TRBD2 (6 bases). CDR1 and CDR2 from the germline V gene are SGHNT and YENEEA. CDR3 length: 15 residues. The germline V and J ends were trimmed by 1 base and 7 bases, with 13 bases remaining between them.

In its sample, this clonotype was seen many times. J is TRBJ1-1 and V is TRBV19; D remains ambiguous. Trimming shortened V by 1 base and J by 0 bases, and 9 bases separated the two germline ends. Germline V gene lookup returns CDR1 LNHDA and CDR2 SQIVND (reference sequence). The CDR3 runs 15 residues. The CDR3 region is CASSIGVLMNTEAFF. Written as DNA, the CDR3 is TGTGCCAGTAGTATAGGGGTGCTCATGAACACTGAAGCTTTCTTT.

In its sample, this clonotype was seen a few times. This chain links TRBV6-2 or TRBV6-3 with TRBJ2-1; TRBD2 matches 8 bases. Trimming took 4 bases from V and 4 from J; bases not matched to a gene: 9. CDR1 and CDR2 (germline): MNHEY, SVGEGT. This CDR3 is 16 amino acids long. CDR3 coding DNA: TGTGCCAGCAGTTTGAAGTTAGCGGGGCAATACAATGAGCAGTTCTTC. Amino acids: CASSLKLAGQYNEQFF.

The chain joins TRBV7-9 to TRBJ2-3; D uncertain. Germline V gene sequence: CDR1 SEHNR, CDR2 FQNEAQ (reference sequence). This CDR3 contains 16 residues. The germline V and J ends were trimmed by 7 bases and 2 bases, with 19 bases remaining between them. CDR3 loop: CASTPLAGFYTDTQYF. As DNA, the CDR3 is TGTGCCAGCACCCCCCTGGCAGGTTTTTACACAGATACGCAGTATTTT.

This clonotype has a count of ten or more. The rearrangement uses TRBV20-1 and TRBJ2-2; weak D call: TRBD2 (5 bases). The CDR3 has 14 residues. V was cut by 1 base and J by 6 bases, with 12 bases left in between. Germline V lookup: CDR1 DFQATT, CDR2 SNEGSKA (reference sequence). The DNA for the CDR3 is TGCAGTGCTAGAGGTCGGAGGTTGGCCGGGGAGCTGTTTTTT. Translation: CSARGRRLAGELFF.

The CDR3 sequence: CAWSGTPDTQYF. The DNA for the CDR3 is TGTGCCTGGAGCGGGACTCCAGATACGCAGTATTTT. The rearrangement joins TRBV30 to TRBJ2-3; possibly TRBD2 for D (6 bases). The CDR3 is 12 residues long. The ends were cut back, 3 bases at V and 4 bases at J, with 8 bases in the middle. Germline CDR1 and CDR2: GTSNPN and SVGIG (reference sequence). The variable domain in full, with the rest retrieved from reference TRBV30 and TRBJ2-3, is SQTIHQWPATLVQPVGSPLSLECTVEGTSNPNLYWYRQAAGRGLQLLFYSVGIGQISSEVPQNLSASRPQDRQFILSSKKLLLSDSGFYLCAWSGTPDTQYFGPGTRLTVL.

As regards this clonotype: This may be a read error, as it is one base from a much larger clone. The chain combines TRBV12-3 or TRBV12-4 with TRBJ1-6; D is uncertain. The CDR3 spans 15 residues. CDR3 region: CACSLSSNLNSPLHF. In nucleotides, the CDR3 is TGTGCCTGCAGTTTAAGCAGCAACTTAAATTCACCCCTCCACTTT.

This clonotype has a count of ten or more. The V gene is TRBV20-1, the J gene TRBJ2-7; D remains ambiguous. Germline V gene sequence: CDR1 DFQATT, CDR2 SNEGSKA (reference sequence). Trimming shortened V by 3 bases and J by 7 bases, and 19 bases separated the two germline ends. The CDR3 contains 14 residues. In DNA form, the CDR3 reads TGCAGTGCTAGCCGGGCTCTGCTGGTGGAGGAGCAGTACTTC. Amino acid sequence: CSASRALLVEEQYF.

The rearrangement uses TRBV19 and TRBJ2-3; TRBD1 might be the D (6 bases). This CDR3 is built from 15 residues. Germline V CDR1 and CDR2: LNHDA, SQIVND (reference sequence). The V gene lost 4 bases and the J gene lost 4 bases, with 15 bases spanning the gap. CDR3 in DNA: TGTGCCAGTAGTACCCGACAGGTTCAATCAGATACGCAGTATTTT. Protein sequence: CASSTRQVQSDTQYF.

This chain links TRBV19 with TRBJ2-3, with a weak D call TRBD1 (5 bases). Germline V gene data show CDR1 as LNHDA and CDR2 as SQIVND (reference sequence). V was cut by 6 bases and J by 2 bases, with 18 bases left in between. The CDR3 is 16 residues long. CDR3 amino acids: CASRTSPNRITDTQYF. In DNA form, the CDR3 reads TGTGCCAGTAGAACCTCCCCGAACAGGATCACAGATACGCAGTATTTT.

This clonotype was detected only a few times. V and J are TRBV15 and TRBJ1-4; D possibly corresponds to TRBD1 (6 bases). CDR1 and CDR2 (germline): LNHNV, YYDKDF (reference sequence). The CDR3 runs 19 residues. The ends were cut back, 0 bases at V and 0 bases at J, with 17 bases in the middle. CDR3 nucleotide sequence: TGTGCCACCAGCAGAGATTATTTTTGGGGGGCCGCAACTAATGAAAAACTGTTTTTT. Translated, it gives CATSRDYFWGAATNEKLFF.

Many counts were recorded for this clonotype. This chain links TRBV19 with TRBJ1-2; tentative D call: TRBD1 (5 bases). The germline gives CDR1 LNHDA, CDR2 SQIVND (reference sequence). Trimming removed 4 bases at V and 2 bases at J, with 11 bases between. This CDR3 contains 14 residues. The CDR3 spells CASSKQGTNYGYTF. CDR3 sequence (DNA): TGTGCCAGTAGTAAGCAGGGTACGAACTATGGCTACACCTTC.

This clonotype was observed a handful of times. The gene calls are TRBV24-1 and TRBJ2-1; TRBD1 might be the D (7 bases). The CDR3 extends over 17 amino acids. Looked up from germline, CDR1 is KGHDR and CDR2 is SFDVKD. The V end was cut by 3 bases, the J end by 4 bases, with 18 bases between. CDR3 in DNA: TGTGCCACCAGTGATAACGCAGGGGGGCGGTGGTACAATGAGCAGTTCTTC. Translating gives CATSDNAGGRWYNEQFF.

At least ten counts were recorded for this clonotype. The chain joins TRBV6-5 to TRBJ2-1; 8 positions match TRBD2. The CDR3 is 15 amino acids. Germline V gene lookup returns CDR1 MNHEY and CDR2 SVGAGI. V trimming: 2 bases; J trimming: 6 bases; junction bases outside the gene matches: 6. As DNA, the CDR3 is TGTGCCAGCAGTTACGGGACTAGTGGCCCCAATGAGCAGTTCTTC. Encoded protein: CASSYGTSGPNEQFF.

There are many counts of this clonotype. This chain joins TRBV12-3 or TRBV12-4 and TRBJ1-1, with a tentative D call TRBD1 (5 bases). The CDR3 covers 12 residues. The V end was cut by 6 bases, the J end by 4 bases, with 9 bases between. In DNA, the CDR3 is TGTGCCAGCAGGAGGGGAGGCACTGAAGCTTTCTTT. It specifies CASRRGGTEAFF.

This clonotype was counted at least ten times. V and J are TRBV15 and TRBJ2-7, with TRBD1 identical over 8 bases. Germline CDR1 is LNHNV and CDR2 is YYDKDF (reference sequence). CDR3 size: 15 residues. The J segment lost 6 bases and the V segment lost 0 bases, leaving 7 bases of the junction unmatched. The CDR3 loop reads CATSREGRGRLEQYF. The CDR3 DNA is TGTGCCACCAGCAGAGAGGGCAGGGGGCGTCTCGAGCAGTACTTC.

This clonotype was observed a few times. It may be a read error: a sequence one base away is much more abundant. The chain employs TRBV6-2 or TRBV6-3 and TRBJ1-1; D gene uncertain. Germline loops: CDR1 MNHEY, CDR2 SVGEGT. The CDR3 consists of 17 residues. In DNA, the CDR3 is TGTGCCAGCAGGAAGGGCCCAGATGGTTGGATAAACACTGGAGCTTTCTTT. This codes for CASRKGPDGWINTGAFF.

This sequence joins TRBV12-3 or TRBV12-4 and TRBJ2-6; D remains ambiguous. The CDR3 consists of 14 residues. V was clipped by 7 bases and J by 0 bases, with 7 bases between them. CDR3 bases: TGTGCCAGCAAGGTGAGCTCTGGGGCCAACGTCCTGACTTTC. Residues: CASKVSSGANVLTF.

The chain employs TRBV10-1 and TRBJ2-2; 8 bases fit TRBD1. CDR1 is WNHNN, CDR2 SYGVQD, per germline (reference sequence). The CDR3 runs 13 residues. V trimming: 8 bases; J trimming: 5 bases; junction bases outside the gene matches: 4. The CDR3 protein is CASGQGWTGELFF. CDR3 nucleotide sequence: TGCGCCAGCGGACAGGGATGGACCGGGGAGCTGTTTTTT.